Each of the 12 T cell receptor beta chains below was sequenced from the same sample in a study of identical twins. TCRdb called the 5' RACE reads again in MiXCR, with one record for every CDR3 protein. The sample has around 1.7 million distinct CDR3 sequences, about 32% seen once. Sequences were obtained from cord blood. These receptors all stem from a newborn girl in good health.

This clonotype has more than one count but fewer than ten. This chain links TRBV6-6 with TRBJ1-3; D call uncertain. The length of the CDR3 is 16 residues. The V and J ends lost 2 bases and 0 bases respectively, with 11 bases between them. In germline, CDR1 is MNHNY, CDR2 SVGAGI (reference sequence). The CDR3 reads CASSYKGSYSGNTIYF. The DNA of the CDR3 is TGTGCCAGCAGTTACAAAGGGTCTTACTCTGGAAACACCATATATTTT.

A few counts support this clonotype. The gene calls are TRBV7-9 and TRBJ1-1; D call uncertain. This CDR3 spans 14 amino acids. V lost 2 bases, J lost 7 bases, and 14 bases lay in between. From germline, CDR1 is SEHNR and CDR2 FQNEAQ (reference sequence). CDR3 coding DNA: TGTGCCAGCAGCTTACCTCGGCGGGTCGGTGAAGCTTTCTTT. Translated: CASSLPRRVGEAFF. Drawing the rest from reference TRBV7-9 and TRBJ1-1, the complete variable domain is DTGVSQNPRHKITKRGQNVTFRCDPISEHNRLYWYRQTLGQGPEFLTYFQNEAQLEKSRLLSDRFSAERPKGSFSTLEIQRTEQGDSAMYLCASSLPRRVGEAFFGQGTRLTVV.

V and J are TRBV7-8 and TRBJ2-1; 10 bases line up with TRBD1. With the DNA end fitting TRBJ2-7 better, the J assignment may be wrong. The length of the CDR3 is 16 residues. CDR1 and CDR2 from the germline V gene are SGHVS and FQNEAQ. Here the CDR3 reads CASSLGRDRGHNEQYF. The CDR3 coding sequence is TGTGCCAGCAGCTTAGGCCGGGACAGGGGACACAATGAGCAGTACTTC.

This clonotype was picked up a small number of times. V gene TRBV20-1 combines with J gene TRBJ1-2; no reliable D call. Germline V lookup: CDR1 DFQATT, CDR2 SNEGSKA (reference sequence). The CDR3 runs to 14 residues. V was cut by 1 base and J by 5 bases, with 14 bases left in between. CDR3 amino acids: CSARARVGGYGYTF. CDR3 coding DNA: TGCAGTGCTAGAGCTCGGGTTGGAGGATATGGCTACACCTTC.

This clonotype came up a few times. V and J are TRBV6-1 and TRBJ1-2; D uncertain. This CDR3 spans 17 amino acids. CDR1 is MNHNS and CDR2 is SASEGT in the germline V gene. Deletions cut 1 base from V and 4 bases from J, with 19 bases between. In DNA, the CDR3 is TGTGCCAGCAGTGAAGTAAAGCTTGGGCGCCTATTCTATGGCTACACCTTC. Protein product: CASSEVKLGRLFYGYTF.

This clonotype showed up just a few times. V usage is TRBV9 and J usage is TRBJ2-4; the match to TRBD2 covers 7 bases. Unmatched junction bases numbered 0, after V lost 0 bases and J lost 3 bases. This CDR3 region has 14 residues. CDR1 and CDR2 from the germline V gene are SGDLS and YYNGEE. Written as DNA, the CDR3 is TGTGCCAGCAGCGTAGGGACTAGCAAAAACATTCAGTACTTC. This sequence encodes CASSVGTSKNIQYF.

The gene calls are TRBV21-1 and TRBJ2-1; TRBD2, the table's D call, was not compared with the DNA. TRBV21-1 is reported as a pseudogene. This CDR3 is 14 amino acids long. The CDR3 coding sequence is TGTGCCAGCAGCAACCAGGGACTAGGAAGGGAGCAGTTCTTC. Translation: CASSNQGLGREQFF.

The V and J genes are TRBV7-9 and TRBJ1-1, with D possibly being TRBD1 (6 bases). Germline V CDR1 and CDR2: SEHNR, FQNEAQ (reference sequence). The length of the CDR3 is 12 residues. In DNA form, the CDR3 reads TGTGCTTGGGACACCTTGAACACTGAAGCTTTCTTT. Its protein is CAWDTLNTEAFF.

In its sample, this clonotype was seen a few times. The chain uses TRBV4-1 and TRBJ1-4; D is uncertain. Trimming cost V 0 bases and J 0 bases, with 8 bases left between them. Germline V gene sequence: CDR1 MGHRA, CDR2 YSYEKL. This CDR3 is built from 16 residues. The CDR3 region is CASSQESIATNEKLFF. The CDR3 DNA reads TGCGCCAGCAGCCAAGAGTCAATTGCAACTAATGAAAAACTGTTTTTT.

The chain carries TRBV20-1 and TRBJ2-3, with 12 bases aligning to TRBD2. Trimming at V came to 0 bases and at J to 0 bases, leaving 7 bases not matched to a gene. Germline V gene sequence: CDR1 DFQATT, CDR2 SNEGSKA (reference sequence). The CDR3 covers 18 residues. The CDR3 protein is CSARDRLAGGWSTDTQYF. CDR3 DNA: TGCAGTGCTAGAGATCGGCTAGCGGGGGGGTGGAGCACAGATACGCAGTATTTT.

This clonotype has at least ten counts. This rearrangement joins TRBV7-2 to TRBJ1-2; the match to TRBD1 covers 8 bases. CDR3 length: 17 amino acids. Unmatched junction bases numbered 8, after V lost 2 bases and J lost 0 bases. Germline CDR1 and CDR2: SGHTA and FQGNSA. The CDR3 nucleotides read TGTGCCAGCAGCTTAATGCGGACAGGGCGGCCTAACTATGGCTACACCTTC. It specifies CASSLMRTGRPNYGYTF.

The chain links TRBV29-1 to TRBJ1-1; TRBD1 matches at 10 bases. Germline V gives CDR1 SQVTM, CDR2 ANQGSEA. V was clipped by 1 base and J by 5 bases; unmatched bases: 10. The length of the CDR3 is 16 residues. The CDR3 sequence: CSVEGRGQGWGTEAFF. The CDR3 bases are TGCAGCGTTGAAGGTAGGGGACAGGGGTGGGGAACTGAAGCTTTCTTT. Full variable domain (outside the CDR3, taken from reference TRBV29-1 and TRBJ1-1): SAVISQKPSRDICQRGTSLTIQCQVDSQVTMMFWYRQQPGQSLTLIATANQGSEATYESGFVIDKFPISRPNLTFSTLTVSNMSPEDSSIYLCSVEGRGQGWGTEAFFGQGTRLTVV.